Judged by abundance, the clone carrying this TCR beta chain is large. The CDR3 sequence is 13 residues long. Trimming removed 4 bases at V and 1 base at J, with 8 bases between. From germline, CDR1 is SGHRS and CDR2 YFSETQ. TCRdb recomputed calls from the RT-PCR reads with MiXCR, one row per CDR3 protein. The data hold over 1,300 distinct CDR3 sequences, with roughly 33% observed a single time. The source of this sequence is a female donor with primary Sjogren's syndrome. The chain links TRBV5-1 to TRBJ1-1, with D hard to call. The sequenced sample was memory CD4+ T cells from salivary gland. CDR3 residues: CASSPERNTEAFF. CDR3 in DNA: TGCGCCAGCAGCCCGGAGCGGAACACTGAAGCTTTCTTT. Supplemented by reference TRBV5-1 and TRBJ1-1, the full variable domain reads KAGVTQTPRYLIKTRGQQVTLSCSPISGHRSVSWYQQTPGQGLQFLFEYFSETQRNKGNFPGRFSGRQFSNSRSEMNVSTLELGDSALYLCASSPERNTEAFFGQGTRLTVV.